This T cell receptor (beta chain) is from a study of blood T cells in healthy people across ages. General study findings and limits: More naive CD4+ cells and higher diversity were found in long-lived than in aged donors. Unsorted PBMCs blocked a conclusive comparison of naive and antigen-experienced cells.

CDR1 and CDR2 from the germline V gene are MNHEY and SMNVEV (reference sequence). Trimming shortened V by 5 bases and J by 7 bases, and 17 bases separated the two germline ends. The CDR3 covers 14 residues. The individuals who served as donors were healthy Caucasians living in Russia, aged roughly 6 to 90. Together with a sample-barcoded 5' primer, a J-beta primer mix was included in a second PCR lasting roughly 6 to 12 cycles. TCRdb processed the 5' RACE reads anew with MiXCR; each CDR3 protein has one entry. The sample carries 1.5 million to 2 million distinct CDR3 sequences, about two fifths recorded once. In the case of this clonotype: Its antigen is currently unknown.

The source material was blood. The clonotype comes from a human donor in good health. The rearrangement links TRBV27 to TRBJ1-2, with TRBD1 as a possible D gene (5 bases). The CDR3 spells CASSNQGNLGGYTF. The CDR3 DNA reads as TGTGCCAGCAGTAATCAGGGCAATCTTGGTGGCTACACCTTC.